The rows below give T cell receptor beta chains drawn from one sample of a study of type 1 and type 2 diabetes patients. Each CDR3 protein is one row after TCRdb ran MiXCR on the multiplex PCR reads. The sample shows about 290,000 distinct CDR3 sequences, roughly 50% of them seen only once. Sample: peripheral blood mononuclear cells (PBMCs). The receptor set was obtained from a young man with type 2 diabetes. The CDR3 runs from the conserved cysteine through the conserved F or W. A D gene is named only where the DNA matches it firmly. Expanded clones are given a class, and other clones once, few, many or no size at all.

clone_size,d_call,v_call,j_call,cdr3_nt,cdr3_aa
few,TRBD1,TRBV6-1,TRBJ1-4,TGTGCCAGCAGTTACAGGGGTGGTGAAAAACTGTTTTTT,CASSYRGGEKLFF
NA,NA,TRBV20-1,TRBJ2-3,TGCAGTGCTAGAGACCGGGTCCCTAACACAGATACGCAGTATTTT,CSARDRVPNTDTQYF
NA,NA,TRBV25-1,TRBJ1-1,TGTGCCAGCAGTGTCGGGGTCACTGAAGCTTTCTTT,CASSVGVTEAFF
NA,NA,TRBV15,TRBJ1-2,TGTGCCACCACACGGTTTGGGGGCGCGGTAAGTAACTATGGCTACACCTTC,CATTRFGGAVSNYGYTF
few,TRBD1,TRBV7-9,TRBJ2-7,TGTGCCAGCAGCCACCGGGACAGGGCCTACGAGCAGTACTTC,CASSHRDRAYEQYF
few,TRBD1,TRBV20-1,TRBJ1-6,TGCAGTGCTAGAGATCGCGGGTCGACAGGGAACTATAATTCACCCCTCCACTTT,CSARDRGSTGNYNSPLHF
NA,NA,TRBV12-3/TRBV12-4,TRBJ1-5,TGTGCCAGCAGTTTTCGGGGGAGCAATCAGCCCCAGCATTTT,CASSFRGSNQPQHF
NA,NA,TRBV6-1,TRBJ1-5,TGTGCCAGCAGTGAGGTTTGGGGTCAGCCCCAGCATTTT,CASSEVWGQPQHF
few,NA,TRBV30,TRBJ1-5,TGTGCCTGGAGTGTTAGAGGCAATCAGCCCCAGCATTTT,CAWSVRGNQPQHF
once,TRBD1,TRBV10-3,TRBJ2-2,TGTGCCAGCAGTTACCCAGGGGGTGGCGGGGAGCTGTTTTTT,CASSYPGGGGELFF
NA,TRBD2,TRBV2,TRBJ2-1,TGTGCCAGCAGGCCCGGGACTAGCGGACCTAATGAGCAGTTCTTC,CASRPGTSGPNEQFF
NA,TRBD2,TRBV5-1,TRBJ2-7,TGCGCCAGCAGTACTAGCGGGAGTAGCTACAAGCAGTACTTC,CASSTSGSSYKQYF
NA,NA,TRBV19,TRBJ2-5,TGTGCCAGTAGGGTCTCCATAGGGGGTTCGCAGACCCAGTACTTC,CASRVSIGGSQTQYF
NA,NA,TRBV12-3/TRBV12-4,TRBJ2-7,TGTGCCTCAGGGGGGGGCTACGAGCAGTACTTC,CASGGGYEQYF
few,NA,TRBV19,TRBJ1-3,TGTGCCAGTAGCCCCGGACAGTCTTCTTCCCGGGCTGGAAACACCATATATTTT,CASSPGQSSSRAGNTIYF
NA,NA,TRBV19,TRBJ2-1,TGTGCCAGTAGCGGAGGCCTTTACAATGAGCAGTTCTTC,CASSGGLYNEQFF
few,NA,TRBV6-1,TRBJ2-5,TGTGCCAGCAGCTCAGGGGGCCGGGGGGCGGAGACCCAGTACTTC,CASSSGGRGAETQYF
NA,NA,TRBV13,TRBJ1-6,TGTGCCAGCAGCTTAGATTTCTGGGATTCACCCCTCCACTTT,CASSLDFWDSPLHF
NA,TRBD1,TRBV7-3,TRBJ2-7,TGTGCCAGCAGCTTGACAGGGGGCCACGACGAGCAGTACTTC,CASSLTGGHDEQYF
NA,NA,TRBV6-5,TRBJ1-2,TGTGCCAGCAGTATGACCGTGGCCGGGGGCTACACCTTC,CASSMTVAGGYTF
NA,NA,TRBV25-1,TRBJ1-2,TGTGCCAGCAGCACGGACACCACTAACTATGGCTACACCTTC,CASSTDTTNYGYTF
NA,NA,TRBV27,TRBJ1-2,TGTGCCAGCAGTTTAGGGGAAGGCTATGGCTACACCTTC,CASSLGEGYGYTF
NA,NA,TRBV4-1,TRBJ2-2,TGCGCCAGCAGCCTGACAGACCCTGCGTACACCGGGGAGCTGTTTTTT,CASSLTDPAYTGELFF
few,TRBD2,TRBV11-3,TRBJ2-7,TGTGCCAGCAGCTTATCGGGGGGAGACGGCGAGCAGTACTTC,CASSLSGGDGEQYF
few,NA,TRBV19,TRBJ2-3,TGTGCCAGTAGTGGCCAGCCCACAGATACGCAGTATTTT,CASSGQPTDTQYF
many,NA,TRBV24-1,TRBJ2-7,TGTGCCACCAGTGATCCAGGGTCCGACGAGCAGTACTTC,CATSDPGSDEQYF
few,NA,TRBV7-3,TRBJ2-3,TGTGCCAGCAGCTTAACGGGGGACGACACAGATACGCAGTATTTT,CASSLTGDDTDTQYF
NA,NA,TRBV7-2,TRBJ2-7,TGTGCCAGTAGTCGGAGTACGCGGTACGAGCAGTACTTC,CASSRSTRYEQYF
few,NA,TRBV15,TRBJ2-3,TGTGCCACCAGCAGAGCGCCCAGCCCAGATACGCAGTATTTT,CATSRAPSPDTQYF
NA,NA,TRBV12-3/TRBV12-4,TRBJ1-2,TGTGCCAGCAGGGGGCCAGCGGGAGGCTATGGCTACACCTTC,CASRGPAGGYGYTF
NA,NA,TRBV10-3,TRBJ2-1,TGTGCCATCAGTGATCGTTTTACGAGGGCGGCCTACAATGAGCAGTTCTTC,CAISDRFTRAAYNEQFF
NA,NA,TRBV20-1,TRBJ1-5,TGCAGTGCTAGTAAGCAGGGGATAGGAAGTCAGCCCCAGCATTTT,CSASKQGIGSQPQHF
few,TRBD2,TRBV30,TRBJ2-2,TGTGCCTGGAGTGTACTATTAGCGGGAGACTACGGGGAGCTGTTTTTT,CAWSVLLAGDYGELFF
NA,NA,TRBV20-1,TRBJ2-1,TGCAGTGCTAGCCCCTTAGGGGGTGCGACGTATGAGCAGTTCTTC,CSASPLGGATYEQFF
few,NA,TRBV6-6,TRBJ1-1,TGTGCCAGCAGTGAATCGGAGGGTGGCACTGAAGCTTTCTTT,CASSESEGGTEAFF
NA,TRBD1,TRBV5-6,TRBJ2-2,TGTGCCAGCAGCAACGCAGGGGGTATGGGTGCCGGGGAGCTGTTTTTT,CASSNAGGMGAGELFF
NA,NA,TRBV2,TRBJ2-2,TGTGCCAGCAGTGCGAGGGGGACCCTAGGCACCGGGGAGCTGTTTTTT,CASSARGTLGTGELFF
NA,TRBD1,TRBV19,TRBJ1-5,TGTGCCAGTAGCGGATCCGGGACAGCATCCTATCAGCCCCAGCATTTT,CASSGSGTASYQPQHF
few,NA,TRBV9,TRBJ1-1,TGTGCCAGCAGCCAGACCGTAGGGACTGAAGCTTTCTTT,CASSQTVGTEAFF
NA,TRBD1,TRBV2,TRBJ2-5,TGTGCCAGCAGTTGGGACAGATCACAAGAGACCCAGTACTTC,CASSWDRSQETQYF
NA,NA,TRBV6-6,TRBJ1-4,TGTGCCATCAGTGAGAGAGGGGCACCAACTAATGAAAAACTGTTTTTT,CAISERGAPTNEKLFF
NA,NA,TRBV2,TRBJ1-3,TGTGCCAGCAGTTTATCCTCAGGCTCTGGAAACACCATATATTTT,CASSLSSGSGNTIYF